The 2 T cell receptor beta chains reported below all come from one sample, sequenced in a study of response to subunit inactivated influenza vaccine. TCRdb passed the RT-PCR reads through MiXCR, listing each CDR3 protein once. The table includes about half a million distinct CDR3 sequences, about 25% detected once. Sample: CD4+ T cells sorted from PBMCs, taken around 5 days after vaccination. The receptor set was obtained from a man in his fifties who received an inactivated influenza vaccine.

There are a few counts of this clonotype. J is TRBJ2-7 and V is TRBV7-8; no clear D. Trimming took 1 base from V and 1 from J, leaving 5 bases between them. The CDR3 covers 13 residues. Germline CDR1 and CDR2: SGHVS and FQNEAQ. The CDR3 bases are TGTGCCAGCAGCTTAGAATGGTCCTACGAGCAGTACTTC. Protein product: CASSLEWSYEQYF.

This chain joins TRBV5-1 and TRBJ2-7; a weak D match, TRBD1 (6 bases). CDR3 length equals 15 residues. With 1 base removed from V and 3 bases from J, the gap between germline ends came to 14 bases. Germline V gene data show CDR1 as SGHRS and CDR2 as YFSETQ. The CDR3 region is CASSLLSGQIYEQYF. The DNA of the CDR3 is TGCGCCAGCAGCTTGTTGTCTGGACAGATCTACGAGCAGTACTTC.